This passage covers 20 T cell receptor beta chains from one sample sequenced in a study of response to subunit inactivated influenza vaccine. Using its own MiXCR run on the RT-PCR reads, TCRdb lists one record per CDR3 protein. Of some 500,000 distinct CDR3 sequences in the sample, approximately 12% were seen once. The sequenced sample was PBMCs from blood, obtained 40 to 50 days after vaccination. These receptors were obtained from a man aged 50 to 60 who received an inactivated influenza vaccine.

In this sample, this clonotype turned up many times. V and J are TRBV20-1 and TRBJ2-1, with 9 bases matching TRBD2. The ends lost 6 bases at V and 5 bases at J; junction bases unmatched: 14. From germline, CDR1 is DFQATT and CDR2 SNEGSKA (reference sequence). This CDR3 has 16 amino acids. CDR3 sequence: CSASWAGGPLDNEQFF. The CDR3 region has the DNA TGCAGTGCCTCCTGGGCGGGAGGGCCCCTGGACAATGAGCAGTTCTTC.

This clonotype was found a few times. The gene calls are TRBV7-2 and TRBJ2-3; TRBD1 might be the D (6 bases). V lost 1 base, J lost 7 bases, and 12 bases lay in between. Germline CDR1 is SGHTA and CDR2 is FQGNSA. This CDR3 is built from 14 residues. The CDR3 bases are TGTGCCAGCAGCTTAGTATTCCGGGACAATACGCAGTATTTT. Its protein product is CASSLVFRDNTQYF.

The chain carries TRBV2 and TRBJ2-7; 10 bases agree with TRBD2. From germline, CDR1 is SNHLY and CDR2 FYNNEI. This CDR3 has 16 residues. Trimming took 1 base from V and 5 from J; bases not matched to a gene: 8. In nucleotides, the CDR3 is TGTGCCAGCAGTGAAGGGCTAGCGGGAGTTGGGAACGAGCAGTACTTC. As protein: CASSEGLAGVGNEQYF.

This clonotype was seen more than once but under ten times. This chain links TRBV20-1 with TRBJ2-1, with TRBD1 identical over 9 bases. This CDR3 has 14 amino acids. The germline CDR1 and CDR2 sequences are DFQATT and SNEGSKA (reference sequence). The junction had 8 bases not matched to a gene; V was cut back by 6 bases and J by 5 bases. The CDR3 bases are TGCAGTGCAGTCGGGACAGGGAGCAACAATGAGCAGTTCTTC. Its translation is CSAVGTGSNNEQFF.

The CDR3 spells CASSYPGQGIYGYTF. Written as DNA, the CDR3 is TGTGCCAGCAGTTACCCGGGACAGGGGATCTATGGCTACACCTTC. The rearrangement links TRBV6-5 to TRBJ1-2, with 10 bases matching TRBD1. The V gene's germline CDR1 is MNHEY and CDR2 SVGAGI. V lost 2 bases to trimming and J lost 4 bases; unmatched junction nucleotides: 4. The CDR3 runs 15 residues.

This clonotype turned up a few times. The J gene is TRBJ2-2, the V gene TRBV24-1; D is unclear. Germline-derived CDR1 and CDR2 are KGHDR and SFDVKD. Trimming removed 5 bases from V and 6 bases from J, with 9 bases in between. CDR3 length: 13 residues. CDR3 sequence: CATSVGGSGELFF. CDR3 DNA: TGTGCCACCAGTGTTGGTGGATCCGGGGAGCTGTTTTTT.

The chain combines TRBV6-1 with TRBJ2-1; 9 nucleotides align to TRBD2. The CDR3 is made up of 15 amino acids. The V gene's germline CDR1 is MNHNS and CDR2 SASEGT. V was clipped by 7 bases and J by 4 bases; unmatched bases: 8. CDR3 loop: CASKASGNGYNEQFF. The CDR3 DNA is TGTGCCAGCAAGGCTAGCGGGAATGGGTACAATGAGCAGTTCTTC.

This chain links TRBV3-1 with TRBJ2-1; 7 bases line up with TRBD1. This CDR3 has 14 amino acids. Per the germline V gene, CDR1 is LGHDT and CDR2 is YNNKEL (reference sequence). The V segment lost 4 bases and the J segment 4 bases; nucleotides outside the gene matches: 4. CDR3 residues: CASSRKGQYNEQFF. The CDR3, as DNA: TGTGCCAGCAGCCGTAAGGGACAGTACAATGAGCAGTTCTTC.

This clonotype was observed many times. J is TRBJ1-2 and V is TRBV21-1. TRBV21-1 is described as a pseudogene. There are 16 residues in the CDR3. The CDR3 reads CASSSRGLLPKKGYTF. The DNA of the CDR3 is TGTGCCAGCAGCTCGCGAGGGCTTCTCCCCAAGAAGGGCTACACCTTC.

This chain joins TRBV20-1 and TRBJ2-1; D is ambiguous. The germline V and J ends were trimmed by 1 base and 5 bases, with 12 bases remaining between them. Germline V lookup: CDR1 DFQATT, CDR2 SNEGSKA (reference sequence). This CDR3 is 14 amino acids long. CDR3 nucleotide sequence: TGCAGTGCTAGAGTCCTAGTTGGCCACAATGAGCAGTTCTTC. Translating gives CSARVLVGHNEQFF.

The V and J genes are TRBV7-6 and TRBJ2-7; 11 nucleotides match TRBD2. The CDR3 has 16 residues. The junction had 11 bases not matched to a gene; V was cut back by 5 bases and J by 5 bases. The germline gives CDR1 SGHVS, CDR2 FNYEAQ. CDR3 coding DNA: TGTGCCAGCAGCCCGCATACTAGCGGGAGTTCCCACGAGCAGTACTTC. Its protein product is CASSPHTSGSSHEQYF.

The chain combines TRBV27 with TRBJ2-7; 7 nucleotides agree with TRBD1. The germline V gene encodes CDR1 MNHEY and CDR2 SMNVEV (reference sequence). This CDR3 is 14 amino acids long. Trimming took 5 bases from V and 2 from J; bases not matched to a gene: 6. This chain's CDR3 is CASSQDRFAYEQYF. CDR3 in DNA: TGTGCCAGCAGTCAGGACAGGTTCGCCTACGAGCAGTACTTC.

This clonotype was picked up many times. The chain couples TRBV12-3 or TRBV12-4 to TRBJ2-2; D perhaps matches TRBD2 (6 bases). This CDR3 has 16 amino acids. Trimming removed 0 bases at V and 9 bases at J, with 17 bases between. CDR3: CASSLAVTSRSRELFF. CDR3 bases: TGTGCCAGCAGTTTAGCGGTGACTAGTCGGTCCAGGGAGCTGTTTTTT.

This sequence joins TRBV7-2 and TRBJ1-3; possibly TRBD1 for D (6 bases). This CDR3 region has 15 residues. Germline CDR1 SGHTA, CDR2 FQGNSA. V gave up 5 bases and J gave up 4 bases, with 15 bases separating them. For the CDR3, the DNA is TGTGCCAGCAGCCCAGAGGCGGGGGCGGGAAACACCATATATTTT. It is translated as CASSPEAGAGNTIYF.

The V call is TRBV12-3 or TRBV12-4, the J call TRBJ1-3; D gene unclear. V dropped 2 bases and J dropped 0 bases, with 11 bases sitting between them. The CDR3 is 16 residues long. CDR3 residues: CASSLWAKDSGNTIYF. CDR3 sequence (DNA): TGTGCCAGCAGTTTATGGGCGAAAGACTCTGGAAACACCATATATTTT.

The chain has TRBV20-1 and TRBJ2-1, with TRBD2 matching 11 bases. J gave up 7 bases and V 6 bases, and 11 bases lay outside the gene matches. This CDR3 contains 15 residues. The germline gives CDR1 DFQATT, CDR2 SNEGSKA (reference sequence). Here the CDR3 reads CSAKIAGGLGNEQFF. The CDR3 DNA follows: TGCAGTGCGAAAATAGCGGGGGGGCTCGGGAATGAGCAGTTCTTC.

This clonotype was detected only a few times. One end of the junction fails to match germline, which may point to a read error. The chain's CDR3 is CATSMGVNQPQHF. Here the CDR3 DNA reads TGTGCCACCAGTATGGGGGTCAATCAGCCCCAGCATTTT. The rearrangement uses TRBV27 and TRBJ1-5; D might be TRBD1 (5 bases). This CDR3 comprises 13 residues. Germline V gene sequence: CDR1 MNHEY, CDR2 SMNVEV (reference sequence).

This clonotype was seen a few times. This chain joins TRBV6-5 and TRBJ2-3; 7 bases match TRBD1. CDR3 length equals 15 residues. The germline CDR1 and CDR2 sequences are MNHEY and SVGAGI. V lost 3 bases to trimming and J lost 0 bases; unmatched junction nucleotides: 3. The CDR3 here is CASSYRGRSTDTQYF. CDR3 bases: TGTGCCAGCAGTTATAGGGGGCGAAGCACAGATACGCAGTATTTT.

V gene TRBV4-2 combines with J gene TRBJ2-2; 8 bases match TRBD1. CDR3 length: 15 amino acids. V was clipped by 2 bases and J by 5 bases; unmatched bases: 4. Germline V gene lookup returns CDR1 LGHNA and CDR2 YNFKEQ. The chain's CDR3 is CASSQQGAGTGELFF. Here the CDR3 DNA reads TGTGCCAGCAGCCAACAGGGGGCGGGGACCGGGGAGCTGTTTTTT.

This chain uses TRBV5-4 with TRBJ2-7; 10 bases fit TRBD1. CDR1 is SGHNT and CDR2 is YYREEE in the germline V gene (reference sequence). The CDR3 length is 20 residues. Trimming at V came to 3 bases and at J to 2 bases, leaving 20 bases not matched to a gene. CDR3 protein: CASSSQPFAPGQGKPYEQYF. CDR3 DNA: TGTGCCAGCAGCTCCCAGCCATTTGCCCCGGGACAGGGGAAGCCCTACGAGCAGTACTTC.